A selection of T cell receptor beta chains follows, all from one sample in a study of T cells in Graves' hyperthyroidism and ophthalmopathy. TCRdb passed the multiplex PCR reads through MiXCR, listing each CDR3 protein once. The sample carries more than 450,000 distinct CDR3 sequences, 12% to 15% recorded once. The sample comprised blood. The receptors were gathered from a middle-aged woman with Graves' hyperthyroidism. Both conserved end residues are trimmed from each CDR3.

V gene,J gene,CDR3 protein
TRBV2,TRBJ2-5,ASSHDSGRGQTQY
TRBV12-3/TRBV12-4,TRBJ2-1,ASSPPTSGIGQF
TRBV7-9,TRBJ2-1,ASSPSGNEQF
TRBV30,TRBJ2-3,AWSAPVSVTDTQY
TRBV11-2,TRBJ2-7,ASSWGTSGGLYEQY
TRBV20-1,TRBJ2-7,SAPTGFTSSSYEQY
TRBV27,TRBJ1-5,ASSLVFGGNQPQH
TRBV28,TRBJ2-5,ASSLRGEWAGPETQY
TRBV5-1,TRBJ2-1,ASISGQGSYNEQF
TRBV6-1,TRBJ2-5,ASSEVLWAAQETQY
TRBV5-1,TRBJ1-1,ASSLVGQRSTEAF
TRBV5-5,TRBJ2-6,ASSPFGQGVAGANVLT
TRBV19,TRBJ1-1,ASNPNRGGTEAF
TRBV3-1,TRBJ2-3,ASSSGTSGKADTQY
TRBV29-1,TRBJ2-7,SPPKVYYEQY
TRBV5-5,TRBJ1-2,ASSLEGTGLNYGYT
TRBV5-1,TRBJ2-5,ASSLSGQVRGGSLETQY
TRBV28,TRBJ1-6,ASSLLESPLH
TRBV25-1,TRBJ1-4,ASSEQSGGKEKLF
TRBV29-1,TRBJ2-1,SVELAAHYNEQF